The clone carrying this TCR beta chain was observed a handful of times. No antigen is known for it. This CDR3 spans 15 amino acids. The V gene end was trimmed by 8 bases and the J gene end by 3 bases; junction bases not matched to a gene: 7. This sample is drawn from a study of T cell repertoires in cytomegalovirus infection. Study information: Well-studied HLA-B-restricted epitopes and recently identified HLA-C-restricted epitopes of CMV were both used in the study. Study-wide findings and caveats: Clonotypes of TCR beta that were HLA-C-restricted and CMV-specific dominated the ex vivo response.

Each CDR3 protein is one row after TCRdb ran MiXCR on the reads. In the table there are 650,000 to 850,000 distinct CDR3 sequences, roughly 28% of which are singletons. The TCR was taken from a human donor in good health (CMV status not recorded). Some clones in this sample may be carry-over from other donors' samples. This sample comprised cultured CD8+ T cells from PBMCs, obtained from culture after CMV antigen stimulation. V and J are TRBV12-3 or TRBV12-4 and TRBJ2-5; 12 positions match TRBD2. CDR3 nucleotides: TGTGCCAGCGGGGCAAGACTAGCGGGGGAAGAGACCCAGTACTTC. Protein sequence: CASGARLAGEETQYF.